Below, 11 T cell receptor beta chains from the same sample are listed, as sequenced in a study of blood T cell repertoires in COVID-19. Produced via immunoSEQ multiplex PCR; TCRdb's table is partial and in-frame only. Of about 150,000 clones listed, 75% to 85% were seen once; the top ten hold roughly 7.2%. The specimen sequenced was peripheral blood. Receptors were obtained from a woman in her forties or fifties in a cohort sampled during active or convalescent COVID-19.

The CDR3 coding sequence is TGTGCCAGCAGCTCCCGGGCCGGAGGATATAGCACAGATACGCAGTATTTT. This encodes CASSSRAGGYSTDTQYF. The chain combines TRBV11-2 with TRBJ2-3, with D possibly matching TRBD2 (5 bases). The CDR3 is 17 amino acids. In germline, CDR1 is SGHAT, CDR2 FQNNGV. V was cut by 4 bases and J by 0 bases, with 17 bases left in between.

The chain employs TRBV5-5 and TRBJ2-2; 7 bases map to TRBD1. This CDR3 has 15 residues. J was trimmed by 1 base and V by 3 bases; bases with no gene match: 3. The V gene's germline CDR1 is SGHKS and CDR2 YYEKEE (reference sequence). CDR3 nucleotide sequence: TGTGCCAGCAGCTGGACAGGACTGAACACCGGGGAGCTGTTTTTT. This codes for CASSWTGLNTGELFF.

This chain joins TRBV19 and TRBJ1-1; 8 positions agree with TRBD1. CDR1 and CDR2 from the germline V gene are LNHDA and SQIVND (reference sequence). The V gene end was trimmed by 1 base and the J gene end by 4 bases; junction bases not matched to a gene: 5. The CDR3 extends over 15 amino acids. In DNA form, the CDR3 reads TGTGCCAGTAGTATAGGACAGGGGTTCGGCACTGAAGCTTTCTTT. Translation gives CASSIGQGFGTEAFF.

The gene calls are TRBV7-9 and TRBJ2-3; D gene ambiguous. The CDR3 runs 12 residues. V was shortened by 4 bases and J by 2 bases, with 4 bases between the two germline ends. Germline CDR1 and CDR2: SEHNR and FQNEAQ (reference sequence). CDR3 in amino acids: CASSSVTDTQYF. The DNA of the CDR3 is TGTGCCAGCAGCTCTGTCACAGATACGCAGTATTTT.

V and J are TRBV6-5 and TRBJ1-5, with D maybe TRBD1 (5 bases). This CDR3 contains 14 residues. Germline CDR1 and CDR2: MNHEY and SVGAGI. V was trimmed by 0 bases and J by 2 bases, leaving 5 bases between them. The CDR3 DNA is TGTGCCAGCAGTTACTCAGGGGGCAATCAGCCCCAGCATTTT. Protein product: CASSYSGGNQPQHF.

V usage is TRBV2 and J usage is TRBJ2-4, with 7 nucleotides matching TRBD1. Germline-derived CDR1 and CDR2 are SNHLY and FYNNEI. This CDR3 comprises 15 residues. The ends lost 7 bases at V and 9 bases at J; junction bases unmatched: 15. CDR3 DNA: TGTGCCAGCATAACTGAACGGACAGGCCTGGGCATTCAGTACTTC. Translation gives CASITERTGLGIQYF.

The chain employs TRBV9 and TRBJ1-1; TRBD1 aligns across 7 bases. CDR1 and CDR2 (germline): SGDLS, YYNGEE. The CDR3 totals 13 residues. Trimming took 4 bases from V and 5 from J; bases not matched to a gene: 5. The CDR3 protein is CASSSTGKTEAFF. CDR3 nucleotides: TGTGCCAGCAGCTCGACAGGGAAGACTGAAGCTTTCTTT.

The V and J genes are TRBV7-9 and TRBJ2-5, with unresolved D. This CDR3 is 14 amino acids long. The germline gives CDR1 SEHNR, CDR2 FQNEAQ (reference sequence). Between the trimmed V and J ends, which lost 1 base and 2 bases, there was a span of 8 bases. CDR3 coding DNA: TGTGCCAGCAGCTTAGGCACACGTCAAGAGACCCAGTACTTC. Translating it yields CASSLGTRQETQYF.

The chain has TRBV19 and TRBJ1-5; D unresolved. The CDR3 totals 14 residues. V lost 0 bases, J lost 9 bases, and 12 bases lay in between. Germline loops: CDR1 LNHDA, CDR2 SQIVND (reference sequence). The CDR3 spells CASSIDQPGGPQHF. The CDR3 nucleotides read TGTGCCAGTAGTATAGATCAGCCGGGAGGGCCCCAGCATTTT.

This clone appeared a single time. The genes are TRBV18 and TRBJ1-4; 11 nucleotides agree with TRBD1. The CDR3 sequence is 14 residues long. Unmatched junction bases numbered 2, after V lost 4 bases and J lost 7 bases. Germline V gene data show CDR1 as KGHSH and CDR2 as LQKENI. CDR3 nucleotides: TGTGCCAGCTCACAGGACAGGGGGCTTGAAAAACTGTTTTTT. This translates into CASSQDRGLEKLFF. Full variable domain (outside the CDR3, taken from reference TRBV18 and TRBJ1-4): NAGVMQNPRHLVRRRGQEARLRCSPMKGHSHVYWYRQLPEEGLKFMVYLQKENIIDESGMPKERFSAEFPKEGPSILRIQQVVRGDSAAYFCASSQDRGLEKLFFGSGTQLSVL.

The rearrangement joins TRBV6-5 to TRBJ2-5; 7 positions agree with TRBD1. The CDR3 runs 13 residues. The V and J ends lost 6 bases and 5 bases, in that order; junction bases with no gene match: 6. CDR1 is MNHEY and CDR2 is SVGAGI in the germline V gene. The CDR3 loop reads CASRTGVGETQYF. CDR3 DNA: TGTGCCAGCAGAACAGGGGTTGGGGAGACCCAGTACTTC.